This is a list of T cell receptor beta chains from one sample in a study of regulatory T cells in long-lasting Graves disease. TCRdb recomputed calls from the multiplex PCR reads with MiXCR, one row per CDR3 protein. The table records some 500,000 distinct CDR3 sequences, about 16% of them present only once. This sample also belongs to another study, concerning T cells in Graves' hyperthyroidism and ophthalmopathy.

Sequenced material: peripheral blood mononuclear cells (PBMCs), taken at new diagnosis, from a patient treated with antithyroid drugs. Every receptor here comes from a woman aged 35 to 59 with Graves disease. CDR3s include the opening cysteine and the closing phenylalanine or tryptophan. A D gene is named only where the DNA matches it firmly. Expanded clones are given a class, and other clones once, few, many or no size at all.

.,TRBJ2-5,TRBD2,TRBV5-4,TGTGCCAGCAGCCACCTGGGACTAGCGGGGGGTGGAGAGACCCAGTACTTC,CASSHLGLAGGGETQYF
few,TRBJ2-2,.,TRBV5-6,TGTGCCAGCAGCCGCCTCGAGGGGGAGCTGTTTTTT,CASSRLEGELFF
many,TRBJ2-7,TRBD2,TRBV20-1,TGCAGTGCTAGAGATCTCTCGCGGGGGAGCAGGGAGCAGTACTTC,CSARDLSRGSREQYF
many,TRBJ2-1,TRBD2,TRBV30,TGTGCCTGGAGTTCCTGGGGGGGCTACAATGAGCAGTTCTTC,CAWSSWGGYNEQFF
few,TRBJ2-2,.,TRBV10-3,TGTGCCAGCAGCCCAGGGGGTAGCGGGAACACCGGGGAGCTGTTTTTT,CASSPGGSGNTGELFF
few,TRBJ2-1,TRBD2,TRBV30,TGTGCCTGGAGCGTAGCCCTTGGCCGGGGGGGCCGTGTCAATGAGCAGTTCTTC,CAWSVALGRGGRVNEQFF
few,TRBJ2-3,.,TRBV19,TGTGCCAGTAGTTGGATAGCGGAGATGGATACGCAGTATTTT,CASSWIAEMDTQYF
few,TRBJ1-5,.,TRBV6-5,TGTGCCAGCAGTTACAATAGCAATCAGCCCCAGCATTTT,CASSYNSNQPQHF
.,TRBJ1-1,.,TRBV25-1,TGTGCCAGCAGTGACCCCAGGGCGGGGAACACTGAAGCTTTCTTT,CASSDPRAGNTEAFF
many,TRBJ2-5,TRBD2,TRBV5-5,TGTGCCTCCGGTCTTTGGGAGGGAGAGACCCAGTACTTC,CASGLWEGETQYF
many,TRBJ1-1,TRBD1,TRBV2,TGTGCCAGCGTAGGACAGGGCATGAACACTGAAGCTTTCTTT,CASVGQGMNTEAFF
many,TRBJ1-4,.,TRBV3-1,TGTGCCAGCAGCCAACACGACAGGCCGAATGAAAAACTGTTTTTT,CASSQHDRPNEKLFF
many,TRBJ2-3,.,TRBV7-9,TGTGCCAGCAGCTTAGATCCCTTCGGCACAGATACGCAGTATTTT,CASSLDPFGTDTQYF
.,TRBJ2-5,.,TRBV12-3/TRBV12-4,TGTGCCAGCACCTGGGGCGGGGTTGAGGGAGAGACCCAGTACTTC,CASTWGGVEGETQYF
.,TRBJ2-7,TRBD1,TRBV6-2/TRBV6-3,TGTGCCAGCAGTGGCGGTGACGGGACAGTCCTCTACGAGCAGTACTTC,CASSGGDGTVLYEQYF
many,TRBJ1-1,.,TRBV7-2,TGTACCAGCAGCCCCCTGCAAGCGAACACTGAAGCTTTCTTT,CTSSPLQANTEAFF
many,TRBJ2-3,TRBD2,TRBV12-3/TRBV12-4,TGTGCCAGCAGCCTCACTAGCGGGAGGTTTAGAGATACGCAGTATTTT,CASSLTSGRFRDTQYF
.,TRBJ2-5,.,TRBV6-2/TRBV6-3,TGTGCCAGCAGTAGGAGATCAGGGCTCACGCAAGAGACCCAGTACTTC,CASSRRSGLTQETQYF
few,TRBJ1-1,TRBD1,TRBV5-1,TGCGCCAGCAGCTTGGTAACAGGGGCCCAGAACACTGAAGCTTTCTTT,CASSLVTGAQNTEAFF
.,TRBJ1-2,.,TRBV19,TGTGCCAGCGCCGCAGGTTATCGGTATGGCTACACCTTC,CASAAGYRYGYTF
few,TRBJ2-1,TRBD2,TRBV19,TGTGCCAGTAGTATCCCTAGCGGGGGGGTTAACAATGAGCAGTTCTTC,CASSIPSGGVNNEQFF
many,TRBJ1-1,.,TRBV5-1,TGCGCCAGCAGCTTGGACTATGGGGGTGGCACTGAAGCTTTCTTT,CASSLDYGGGTEAFF
.,TRBJ1-2,.,TRBV10-3,TGTGCCATCAGTGAATCCCCGTGGGCTAGCTATGGCTACACCTTC,CAISESPWASYGYTF
.,TRBJ2-3,TRBD2,TRBV6-1,TGTGCCAGCCAACTCGGGGGGTTCACAGATACGCAGTATTTT,CASQLGGFTDTQYF
few,TRBJ2-5,TRBD1,TRBV7-9,TGTGCCAGCAGCACGTACCAGGGGGCCCGGACAGAGACCCAGTACTTC,CASSTYQGARTETQYF
many,TRBJ1-5,.,TRBV13,TGTGCCAGCAGCCTAAACGAAAATCAGCCCCAGCATTTT,CASSLNENQPQHF
few,TRBJ1-1,.,TRBV20-1,TGCAGTGCTAAAGAGGGGACATTAGACTACACTGAAGCTTTCTTT,CSAKEGTLDYTEAFF
many,TRBJ1-5,.,TRBV2,TGTGCCAGCAGTGAAGTAGATTTGTTGTGGGACCGTGATCAGCCCCAGCATTTT,CASSEVDLLWDRDQPQHF
.,TRBJ2-7,.,TRBV6-6,TGTGCCAGCAGTTACTCGATCGGGCAGGGTAGTTACGAGCAGTACTTC,CASSYSIGQGSYEQYF
many,TRBJ1-1,TRBD1,TRBV6-1,TGTGCCAGCAGTGAAAGAGGAGGACAGGGGGTGTACACTGAGGCTTTCTTT,CASSERGGQGVYTEAFF
.,TRBJ1-5,TRBD1,TRBV2,TGTGCCAGCAGTGCCATAACCGGGACAGGGGATCAGCCCCAGCATTTT,CASSAITGTGDQPQHF
.,TRBJ2-2,.,TRBV6-1,TGTGCCAGCAGTGGGTTGGCGGGCCGGATTGGGGAGAACACCGGGGAGCTGTTTTTT,CASSGLAGRIGENTGELFF
many,TRBJ2-2,TRBD1,TRBV3-1,TGTGCCAGCAGCCACACAGGGGCCACCGGGGAGCTGTTTTTT,CASSHTGATGELFF
many,TRBJ2-7,.,TRBV27,TGTGCCAGCAGCTCGCCCGGGACGACCCTTACCTACGAGCAGTACTTC,CASSSPGTTLTYEQYF
.,TRBJ1-1,.,TRBV15,TGTGCCACCAGCAGAGATAGGCCAAACGCTGAAGCTTTCTTT,CATSRDRPNAEAFF
many,TRBJ2-1,.,TRBV11-2,TGTGCCAGCAGCTTAGATCGGGCAGGAGAGCAGTTCTTC,CASSLDRAGEQFF
few,TRBJ2-3,.,TRBV10-3,TGTGCCATCAGTGAGCAGGTAGATACGCAGTATTTT,CAISEQVDTQYF
many,TRBJ2-7,TRBD1,TRBV6-1,TGTGCCAGCAGTGGCCTTACAGGGGTGACAGTCAACGAGCAGTACTTC,CASSGLTGVTVNEQYF
.,TRBJ1-2,TRBD1,TRBV11-3,TGTGCCAGCAGCCCAGGGGGCTTCGGCTATGGCTACACCTTC,CASSPGGFGYGYTF
.,TRBJ2-3,TRBD1,TRBV11-3,TGTGCCAGCAGCTTTCCAGGGGGCTCTAGCACAGATACGCAGTATTTT,CASSFPGGSSTDTQYF
few,TRBJ1-2,.,TRBV20-1,TGCAGAGTAAAGCAGGGGAATGGCTACACCTTC,CRVKQGNGYTF
few,TRBJ1-3,.,TRBV3-1,TGTGCCAGCAGCCATCTAGGACAGTTCTCTGGAAACACCATATATTTT,CASSHLGQFSGNTIYF
once,TRBJ1-5,.,TRBV4-1,TGCGCCAGCAGCGCCACCCCGGACGGGGTTTGGCCCCAGCATTTT,CASSATPDGVWPQHF
.,TRBJ2-7,TRBD1,TRBV2,TGTGCCAGCAGTGAAGGAGGGACAGGGAGCTACGAGCAGTACTTC,CASSEGGTGSYEQYF
many,TRBJ2-5,.,TRBV3-1,TGTGCCAGCAGCCAAGTCCCCGGCTTCGTGGAGACCCAGTACTTC,CASSQVPGFVETQYF
few,TRBJ2-7,TRBD2,TRBV7-2,TGTGCCAGCAGCTTGGGTAGCGGGGGGGCAAGGTACGAGCAGTACTTC,CASSLGSGGARYEQYF